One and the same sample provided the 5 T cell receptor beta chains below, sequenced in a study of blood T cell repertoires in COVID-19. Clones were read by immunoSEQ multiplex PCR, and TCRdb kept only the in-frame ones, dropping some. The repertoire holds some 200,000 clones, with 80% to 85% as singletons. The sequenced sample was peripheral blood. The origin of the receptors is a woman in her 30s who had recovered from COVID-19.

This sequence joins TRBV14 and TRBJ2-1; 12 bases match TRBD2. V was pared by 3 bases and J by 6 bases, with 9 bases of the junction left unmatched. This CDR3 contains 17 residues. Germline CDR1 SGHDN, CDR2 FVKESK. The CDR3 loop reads CASSHPRLAGGPNEQFF. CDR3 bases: TGTGCCAGCAGCCATCCCAGGCTAGCGGGAGGGCCCAATGAGCAGTTCTTC.

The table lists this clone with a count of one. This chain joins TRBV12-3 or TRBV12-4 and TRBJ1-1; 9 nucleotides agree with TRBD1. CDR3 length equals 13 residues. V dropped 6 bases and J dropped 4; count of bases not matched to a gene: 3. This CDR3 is CASRRDRVTEAFF. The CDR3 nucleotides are TGTGCCAGCAGGAGGGACAGGGTCACTGAAGCTTTCTTT.

As DNA, the CDR3 is TGTGCCAGCAGCGGCCTTGGGGGAGCGGGAAGGGATACGCAGTATTTT. Residues: CASSGLGGAGRDTQYF. This chain joins TRBV9 and TRBJ2-3; 7 positions match TRBD2. The J segment lost 6 bases and the V segment lost 3 bases, leaving 13 bases of the junction unmatched. This CDR3 has 16 amino acids. The germline V gene encodes CDR1 SGDLS and CDR2 YYNGEE.

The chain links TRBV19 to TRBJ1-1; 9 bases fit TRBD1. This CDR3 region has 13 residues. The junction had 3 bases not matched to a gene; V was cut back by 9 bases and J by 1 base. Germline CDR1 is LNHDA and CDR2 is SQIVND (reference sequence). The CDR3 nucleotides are TGTGCCAGCAGACAGGGGGGGAACACTGAAGCTTTCTTT. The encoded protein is CASRQGGNTEAFF.

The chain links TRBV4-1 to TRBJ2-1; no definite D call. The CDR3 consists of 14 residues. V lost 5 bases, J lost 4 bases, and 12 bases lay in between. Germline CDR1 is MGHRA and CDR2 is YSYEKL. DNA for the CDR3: TGCGCCAGCAGCGTTCGAGAAAGTTACAATGAGCAGTTCTTC. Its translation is CASSVRESYNEQFF.